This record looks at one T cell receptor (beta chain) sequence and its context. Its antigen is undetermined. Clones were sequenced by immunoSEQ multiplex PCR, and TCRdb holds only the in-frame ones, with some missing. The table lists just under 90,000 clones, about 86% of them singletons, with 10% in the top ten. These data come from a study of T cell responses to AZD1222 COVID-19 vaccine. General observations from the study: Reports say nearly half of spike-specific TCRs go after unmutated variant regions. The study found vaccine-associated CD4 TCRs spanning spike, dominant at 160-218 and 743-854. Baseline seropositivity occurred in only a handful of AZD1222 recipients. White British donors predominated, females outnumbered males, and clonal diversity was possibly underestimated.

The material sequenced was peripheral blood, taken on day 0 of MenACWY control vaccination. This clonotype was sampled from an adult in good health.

CDR3 nucleotides: TGCGCCAGCAGCCCCGGGGGGTCAGGGGAGTACGGCTACACCTTC. As protein: CASSPGGSGEYGYTF. The chain carries TRBV5-1 and TRBJ1-2; the D gene is possibly TRBD1 (6 bases). CDR1 and CDR2 (germline): SGHRS, YFSETQ. The CDR3 has 15 amino acids. V was shortened by 4 bases and J by 8 bases, with 21 bases between the two germline ends.